This T cell receptor beta chain was retrieved from a study of cytomegalovirus exposure and HLA in healthy donors (dated by TCRdb to 2017 to 2019). Looking at the study overall: According to an earlier analysis of several hundred of the donors, 150 million to 200 million T cells yielded over 100 million unique TCR beta sequences and roughly 280 Gb of sequence data. An early release that covered some 640 HLA-typed donors contained about 300 gigabases of sequencing data and tens of millions of unique TCR sequences. Of the roughly 400 genotyped donors, roughly 85% fell in the genetic ancestry cluster associated with self-reported Caucasian donors. The study aimed to test whether cataloging public T cell receptors could reveal signatures of past pathogen exposure. The study profiled the T cell repertoires of approximately 700 subjects by immunosequencing and related them to cytomegalovirus serostatus. In addition to the first cohort of roughly 670 subjects, a separate validation cohort of around 110 different subjects was used. To predict cytomegalovirus infection status, the study brought together high-throughput TCR immunosequencing, statistical association of individual TCRs with disease status, and machine learning. A later analysis re-analyzed previously published TCR beta repertoires from 650 to 800 donors and added high-resolution HLA genotyping to study TCR occurrence patterns. Rather than using new phenotypic data, the later analysis identified candidate immune exposures from TCR beta sequences and from how often those sequences occurred across donors. To decide whether each TCR beta V gene segment behaved as functional or pseudogenic, an earlier analysis of some 580 of the donors relied on high-throughput TCR beta sequencing. Donor age, sex, ethnicity and CMV serostatus were compiled together with the repertoire data. A later genetic analysis took genome-wide SNP genotypes for about three fifths of the 666 donors and used that subset as a discovery cohort. Every repertoire in the discovery cohort had been generated on one and the same sequencing platform. HLA typing included class I and class II loci at four-digit resolution. Typing coverage differed by locus: A, B, C, DRB1 and DQB1 were typed in about 629-640 donors, DQA1 in 500 to 550, DPA1 in approximately 600, and DPB1 in around 490. Four or five DR-DQ haplotypes were treated as single units for association and clustering because of strong linkage in the cohort. Among 398 genotyped donors of the cohort, an average of approximately 230,000 unique TCR beta nucleotide sequences were sequenced per donor, roughly 18% of them non-productive. Overall results and qualifications from the work: When HLA alleles, especially DR and DQ, strongly co-occurred, attributing TCR associations to individual alleles was difficult. A further reported finding was that TCR beta sequences accurately predicted the HLA-A and HLA-B alleles for most subjects in the first cohort. Most TCR sequences were seen in very few donors, while some public TCRs were found in many individuals. According to a later analysis, TCR association rates differed among HLA loci, with DRB1 alleles showing the most associated TCRs and HLA-C alleles showing the fewest. The sequencing pipeline was judged likely to have produced a cluster of highly shared sequence variants as a technical artifact. In this cohort, only TCR beta chains were sequenced, and detectable features were limited by the absence of alpha or paired-chain data. In both the original and validation cohorts, the classifier was reported to diagnose cytomegalovirus status with high specificity and sensitivity. Because the 87-base-pair reads could not distinguish some IMGT-functional V segments, including TRBV6-2 and TRBV6-3, those segments were excluded. In a later analysis, HLA-associated TCR beta chains were found to be more clonally expanded and to have lower generation probabilities than equally common non-associated chains. Broadly in line with IMGT annotations, most TCR beta V segments showed up in productive rearrangements about 90% or about 30% of the time in an earlier analysis of approximately 640 of the donors. The presence/absence analyses assumed that sequencing depth was roughly uniform across donors, and that assumption may not be true. Most CMV-associated TCR beta chains appeared to be HLA-restricted in a later analysis, and the HLA associations seemed to be driven largely by CMV exposure. Immune exposure information for the cohort was limited to CMV serostatus. Several of the top co-occurrence clusters appeared to be linked to parvovirus B19, influenza, CMV and Epstein-Barr virus, according to a later analysis. A total of some 180 TCR beta chains were listed by the study as associated with cytomegalovirus. Because counts were too low, about 15 rarely observed V segments, including chromosome 9 orphons, were left out of the earlier analysis of about 620 of the donors. The authors suggested that the approach could potentially be generalized to other disease states and immunological phenotypes. Linkage disequilibrium might explain the correlated functional status among segregating V segments, but an unknown experimental factor could not be ruled out. A few of the identified cytomegalovirus-associated TCR beta chains were confirmed in vitro to be specific for cytomegalovirus antigens. A later genetic analysis associated a missense DCLRE1C variant with V-gene and J-gene trimming of TCR beta chains, and an independent cohort replicated the association. Because HLA typing was missing for some donors at each locus, association tests included only the typed subset. Specific HLA alleles were associated with roughly 16,000 TCR beta sequences at a false discovery rate of 0.05 in a later analysis. A later genetic analysis reported fewer N-insertions in productive TCRs among donors in an Asian-associated ancestry cluster than the approximately 670-donor mean.

V is cut by 0 bases and J by 5 bases, and the space between the germline ends is 13 bases. Its CDR3 holds 15 amino acids, cysteine through phenylalanine. Only the CDR3 region is kept as DNA, spanning 45 bases read in frame from base 1. CDR1 and CDR2 were assigned from the germline V gene as SGHNT and YENEEA. In total, 666 healthy bone marrow donors made up the cohort. At the time of sampling, all cohort members were nominally healthy, though unrecorded immune exposures were likely present. The donor was CMV seronegative and was included in the group of 352 seronegative cohort members. Every donor gave a peripheral blood sample, and the peripheral blood mononuclear cells from that sample were used for TCR beta sequencing. Genomic DNA was extracted from the blood cell samples with the Qiagen DNeasy Blood Extraction Kit. To prepare the library, the immunoSEQ multiplex PCR assay was applied. The multiplex PCR relied on a mix of 60 forward primers for TCR Vbeta segments and 13 reverse primers for TCR Jbeta segments. Amplification of the CDR3 region of rearranged TCR beta genes was performed with a multiplex PCR assay on genomic DNA. On the Illumina HiSeq System, the amplified TCR beta libraries were sequenced as 87-base-pair reads. Turning to the authors' computational methods: A later analysis tallied 75 million to 85 million unique TCR beta chains across the roughly 610 repertoires, and approximately 12 million of those chains were shared by two or more donors. To remove PCR and sequencing errors, raw reads were error-corrected and collapsed into unique sequences using a nearest-neighbor algorithm that merged closely related sequences. CDR3 sequences were aligned to IMGT reference sequences to assign V, D and J gene segments. Each retained sequence needed at least a six-nucleotide match to both a V gene segment and a J gene segment. A rearrangement counted as productive if the CDR3 had no stop codons and remained in frame with V and J, and every other rearrangement counted as non-productive. Following IMGT convention, CDR3 was defined as the stretch from the second conserved V-encoded cysteine up to the conserved J-encoded phenylalanine. The earlier analysis of approximately 500 of the donors excluded sequences that lacked an unambiguous match to a single V gene segment. In an earlier analysis of some 590 of the donors, a V segment was called functional when productive rearrangements were above 56.7%, and segregating when the standard deviation between donors exceeded 5%. A statistical classification framework was built for diagnosing cytomegalovirus status from the catalog of TCR beta chain sequences. A later analysis assigned V and J genes by comparing TCR nucleotide sequences with IMGT/GENE-DB human TR gene sequences. Using the TCRdist pipeline, a later analysis assigned CDR3 sequences along with most-parsimonious VDJ recombination scenarios. A later analysis defined each TCR beta chain by its CDR3 amino acid sequence plus V-gene family, and excluded reads lacking a unique V-gene family. In a later analysis, 450 to 600 highly shared, low-generation-probability nucleotide sequences were removed to address suspected cross-contamination and a sequencing artifact. In a later analysis, a clonal expansion index was calculated for each public chain from normalized within-repertoire ranks of inferred template counts. Generation probabilities in a later analysis came from a VDJ recombination model fitted to out-of-frame rearrangements, and those results were checked against IGoR. Hypergeometric tests were used in a later analysis to score TCR-TCR, TCR-HLA and TCR-CMV co-occurrence, with a repertoire-size bias correction applied to the TCR pairs. To estimate false discovery rates, a later analysis permuted the HLA or CMV assignments 20 times. A later analysis grouped co-occurring TCRs with DBSCAN, adding TCRdist sequence similarity when clustering within HLA-allele-positive subsets. Repertoires with fewer than 30,000 or more than 120,000 public chains, plus five repertoires with anomalous nucleotide sharing, were excluded from co-occurrence clustering. This immuneACCESS table, as held by TCRdb, lists in-frame sequences with V and J called but not all clones. Of the missing ones, under half trace to an unresolved V gene in checked studies; the others have no known cause. V and J calls and clone size are copied from that table; D and trimming were computed from the DNA. Within this sample are about 130,000 clones, with roughly 70% of them counted one time only. Over 2.5% of the sample belongs to the ten largest clones.

A remark on this clone: This receptor's antigen is unknown. Per-base qualities were not stored, and no clone one base away is much larger.

The sequence was obtained from a man between 35 and 55 years old in good health and CMV-seronegative. The material sequenced was PBMCs. The receptor chain draws on TRBV11-3 and TRBJ1-1, with the D gene too uncertain to name. The CDR3 region: CASSLDSDGGTEAFF. The nucleotide sequence reads as follows: TGTGCCAGCAGCTTAGACAGCGACGGCGGGACTGAAGCTTTCTTT.